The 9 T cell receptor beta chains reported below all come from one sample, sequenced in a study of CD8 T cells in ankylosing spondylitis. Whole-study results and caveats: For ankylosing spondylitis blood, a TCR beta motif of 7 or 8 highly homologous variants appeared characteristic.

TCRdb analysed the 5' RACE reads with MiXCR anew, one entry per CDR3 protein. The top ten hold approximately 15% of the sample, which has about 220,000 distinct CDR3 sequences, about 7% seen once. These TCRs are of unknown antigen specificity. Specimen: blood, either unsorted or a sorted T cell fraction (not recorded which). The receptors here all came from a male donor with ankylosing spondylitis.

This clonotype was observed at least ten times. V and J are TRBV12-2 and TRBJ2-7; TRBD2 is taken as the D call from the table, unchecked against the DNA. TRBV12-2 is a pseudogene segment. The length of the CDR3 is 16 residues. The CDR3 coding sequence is TGTGCAAGTCGCCACCTAACAGTGACTATGTCCTACGAGCAGTACTTC. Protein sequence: CASRHLTVTMSYEQYF.

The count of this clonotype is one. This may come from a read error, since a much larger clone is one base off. The CDR3: CAISPSAYEQYF. The DNA for the CDR3 is TGTGCCATCAGCCCTTCCGCCTACGAGCAGTACTTC. The chain employs TRBV6-6 and TRBJ2-7; D is unresolved. The ends were cut back, 10 bases at V and 2 bases at J, with 12 bases in the middle. The CDR3 contains 12 residues. Germline loops: CDR1 MNHNY, CDR2 SVGAGI (reference sequence).

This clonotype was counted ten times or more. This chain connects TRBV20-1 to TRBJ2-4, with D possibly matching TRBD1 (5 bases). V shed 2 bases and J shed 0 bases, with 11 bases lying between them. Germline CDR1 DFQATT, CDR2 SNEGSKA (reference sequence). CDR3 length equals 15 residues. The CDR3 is CSARSVDRAKNIQYF. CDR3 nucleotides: TGCAGTGCTAGATCAGTTGACAGAGCCAAAAACATTCAGTACTTC.

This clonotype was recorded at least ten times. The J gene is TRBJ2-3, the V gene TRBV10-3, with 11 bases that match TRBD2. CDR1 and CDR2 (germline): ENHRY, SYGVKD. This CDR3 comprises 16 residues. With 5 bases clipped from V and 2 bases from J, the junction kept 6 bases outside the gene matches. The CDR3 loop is CAISSPTSGVTDTQYF. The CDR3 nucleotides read TGTGCCATCAGTTCTCCGACTAGCGGGGTCACAGATACGCAGTATTTT.

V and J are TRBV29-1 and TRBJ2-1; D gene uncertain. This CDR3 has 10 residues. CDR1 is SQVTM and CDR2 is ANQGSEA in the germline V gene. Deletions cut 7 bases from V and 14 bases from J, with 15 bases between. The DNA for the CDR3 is TGCAGCGCATTTTTGGACCGGGAGTTCTTC. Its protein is CSAFLDREFF.

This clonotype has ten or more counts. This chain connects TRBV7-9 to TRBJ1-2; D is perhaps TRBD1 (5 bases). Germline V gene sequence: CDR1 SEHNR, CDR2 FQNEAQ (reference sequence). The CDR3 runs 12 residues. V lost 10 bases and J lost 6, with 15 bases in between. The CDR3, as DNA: TGTGCCACCGACTCGGGGCGGGATGGCTACACCTTC. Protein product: CATDSGRDGYTF.

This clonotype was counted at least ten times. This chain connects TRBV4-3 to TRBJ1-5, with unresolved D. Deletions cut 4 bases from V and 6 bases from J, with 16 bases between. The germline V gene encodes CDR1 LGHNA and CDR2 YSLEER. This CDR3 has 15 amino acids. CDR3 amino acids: CASSPGLFEGQPQHF. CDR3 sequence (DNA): TGCGCCAGCAGCCCAGGACTATTCGAGGGTCAGCCCCAGCATTTT.

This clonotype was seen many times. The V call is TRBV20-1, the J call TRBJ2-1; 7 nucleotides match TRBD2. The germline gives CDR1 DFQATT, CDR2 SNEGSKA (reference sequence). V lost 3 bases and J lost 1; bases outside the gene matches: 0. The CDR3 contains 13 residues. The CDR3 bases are TGCAGTGCTAGGGGGGGGTCCTACAATGAGCAGTTCTTC. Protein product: CSARGGSYNEQFF.

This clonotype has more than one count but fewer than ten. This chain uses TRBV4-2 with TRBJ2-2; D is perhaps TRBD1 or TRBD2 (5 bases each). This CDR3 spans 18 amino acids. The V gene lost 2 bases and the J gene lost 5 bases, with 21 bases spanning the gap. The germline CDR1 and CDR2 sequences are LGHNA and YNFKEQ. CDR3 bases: TGTGCCAGCAGCCAAACCTTAAGGGGCGGGTTTTTGACCGGGGAGCTGTTTTTT. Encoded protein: CASSQTLRGGFLTGELFF.